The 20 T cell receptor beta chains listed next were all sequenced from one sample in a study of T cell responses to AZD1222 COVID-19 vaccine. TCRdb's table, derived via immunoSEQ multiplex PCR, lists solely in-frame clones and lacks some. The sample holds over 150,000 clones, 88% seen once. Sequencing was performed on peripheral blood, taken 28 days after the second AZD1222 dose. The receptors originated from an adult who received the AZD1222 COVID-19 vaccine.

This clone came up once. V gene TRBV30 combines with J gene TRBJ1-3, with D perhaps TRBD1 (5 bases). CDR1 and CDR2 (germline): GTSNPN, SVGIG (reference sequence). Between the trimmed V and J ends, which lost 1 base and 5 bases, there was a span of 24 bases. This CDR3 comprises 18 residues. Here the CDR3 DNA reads TGTGCCTGGAGTGGCCATGTCCGGGGGTTAAGACTCCGAAACACCATATATTTT. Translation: CAWSGHVRGLRLRNTIYF.

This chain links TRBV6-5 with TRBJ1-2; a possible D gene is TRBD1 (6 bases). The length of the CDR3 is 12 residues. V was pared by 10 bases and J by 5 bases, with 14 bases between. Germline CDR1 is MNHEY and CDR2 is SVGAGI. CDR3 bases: TGTGCCACCGTTACAGGGAGGTATGGCTACACCTTC. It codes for CATVTGRYGYTF.

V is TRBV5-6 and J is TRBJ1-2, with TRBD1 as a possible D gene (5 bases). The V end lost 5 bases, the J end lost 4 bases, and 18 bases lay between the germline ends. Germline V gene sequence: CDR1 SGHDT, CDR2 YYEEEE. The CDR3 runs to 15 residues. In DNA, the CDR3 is TGTGCCAGCAGTCCTCTTACCAGGGATAGCTATGGCTACACCTTC. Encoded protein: CASSPLTRDSYGYTF.

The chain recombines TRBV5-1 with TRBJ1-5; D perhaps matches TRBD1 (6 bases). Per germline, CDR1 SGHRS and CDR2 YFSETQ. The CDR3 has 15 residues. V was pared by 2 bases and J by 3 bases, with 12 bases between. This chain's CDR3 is CASSLKGEDNQPQHF. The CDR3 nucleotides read TGCGCCAGCAGCTTAAAGGGGGAGGACAATCAGCCCCAGCATTTT.

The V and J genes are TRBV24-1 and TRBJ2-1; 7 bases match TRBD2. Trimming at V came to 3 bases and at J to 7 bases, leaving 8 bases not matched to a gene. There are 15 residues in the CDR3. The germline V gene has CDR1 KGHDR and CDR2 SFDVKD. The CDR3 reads CATSDRGTAGNEQFF. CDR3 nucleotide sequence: TGTGCCACCAGTGATCGGGGAACAGCGGGGAATGAGCAGTTCTTC.

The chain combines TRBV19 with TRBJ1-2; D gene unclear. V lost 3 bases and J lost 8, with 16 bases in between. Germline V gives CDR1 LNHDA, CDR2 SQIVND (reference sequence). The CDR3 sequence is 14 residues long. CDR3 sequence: CASSIYGPSYGYTF. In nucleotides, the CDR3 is TGTGCCAGTAGTATTTATGGACCCTCTTACGGCTACACCTTC.

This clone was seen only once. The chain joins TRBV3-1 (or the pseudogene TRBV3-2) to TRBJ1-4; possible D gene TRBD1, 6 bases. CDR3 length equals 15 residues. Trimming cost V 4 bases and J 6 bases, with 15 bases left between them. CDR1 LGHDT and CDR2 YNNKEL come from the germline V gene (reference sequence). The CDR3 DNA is TGTGCCAGCAGCCGAGAGGGGGGGATTTATGAAAAACTGTTTTTT. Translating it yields CASSREGGIYEKLFF.

CDR3 protein: CASSGRTIDPNYGYTF. The CDR3 bases are TGTGCCAGCTCGGGACGCACAATCGATCCTAACTATGGCTACACCTTC. The chain recombines TRBV18 with TRBJ1-2; tentative D call: TRBD1 (5 bases). The germline V gene has CDR1 KGHSH and CDR2 LQKENI. Trimming took 6 bases from V and 0 from J, leaving 17 bases between them. The CDR3 runs 16 residues.

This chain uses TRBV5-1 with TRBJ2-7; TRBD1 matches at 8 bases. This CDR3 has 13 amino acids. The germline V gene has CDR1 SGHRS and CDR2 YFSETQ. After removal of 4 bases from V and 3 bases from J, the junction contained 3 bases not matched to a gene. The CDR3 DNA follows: TGCGCCAGCAGCACCGGACAGGGCTACGAGCAGTACTTC. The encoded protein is CASSTGQGYEQYF.

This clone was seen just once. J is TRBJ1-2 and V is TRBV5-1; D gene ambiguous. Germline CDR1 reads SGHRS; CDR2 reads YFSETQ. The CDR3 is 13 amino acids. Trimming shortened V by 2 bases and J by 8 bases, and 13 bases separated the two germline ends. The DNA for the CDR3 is TGCGCCAGCAGCTTAGGGATTTCGGGAGGCTACACCTTC. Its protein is CASSLGISGGYTF.

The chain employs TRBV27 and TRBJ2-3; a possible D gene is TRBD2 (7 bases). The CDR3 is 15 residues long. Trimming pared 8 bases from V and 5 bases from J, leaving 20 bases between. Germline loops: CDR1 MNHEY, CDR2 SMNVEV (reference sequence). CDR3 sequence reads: CASGVIGGQGDTQYF. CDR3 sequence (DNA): TGTGCCAGCGGCGTAATCGGGGGGCAGGGAGATACGCAGTATTTT.

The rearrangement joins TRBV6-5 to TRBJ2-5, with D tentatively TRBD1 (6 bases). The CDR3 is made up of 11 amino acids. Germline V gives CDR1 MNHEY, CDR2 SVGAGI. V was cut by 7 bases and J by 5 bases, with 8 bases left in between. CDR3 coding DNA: TGTGCCAGCACCCAGGGGGAGACCCAGTACTTC. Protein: CASTQGETQYF.

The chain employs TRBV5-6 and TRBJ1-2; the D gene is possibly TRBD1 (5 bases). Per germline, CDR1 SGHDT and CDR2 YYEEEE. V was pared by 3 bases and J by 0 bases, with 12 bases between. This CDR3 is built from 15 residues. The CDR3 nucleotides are TGTGCCAGCAGCTCCTCTCCAGGGACTAACTATGGCTACACCTTC. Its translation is CASSSSPGTNYGYTF.

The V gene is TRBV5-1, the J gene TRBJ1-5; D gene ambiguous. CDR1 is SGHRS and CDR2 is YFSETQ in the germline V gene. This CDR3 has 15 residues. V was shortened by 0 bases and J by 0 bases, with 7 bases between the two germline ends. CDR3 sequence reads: CASSLEGISNQPQHF. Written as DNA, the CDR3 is TGCGCCAGCAGCTTGGAGGGAATTAGCAATCAGCCCCAGCATTTT.

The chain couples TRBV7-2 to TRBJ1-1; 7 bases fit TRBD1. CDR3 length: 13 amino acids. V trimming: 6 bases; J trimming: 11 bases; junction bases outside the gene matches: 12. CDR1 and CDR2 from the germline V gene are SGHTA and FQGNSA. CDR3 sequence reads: CASSVSDRRAAFF. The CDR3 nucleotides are TGTGCCAGCAGTGTTTCGGACAGGAGGGCGGCTTTCTTT.

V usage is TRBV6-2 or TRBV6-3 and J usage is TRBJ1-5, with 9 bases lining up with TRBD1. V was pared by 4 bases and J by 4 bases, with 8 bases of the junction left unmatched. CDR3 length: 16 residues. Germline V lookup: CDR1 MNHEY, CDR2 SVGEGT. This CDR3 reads CASSFPLGTGNQPQHF. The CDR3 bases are TGTGCCAGCAGTTTTCCCCTGGGGACAGGGAATCAGCCCCAGCATTTT.

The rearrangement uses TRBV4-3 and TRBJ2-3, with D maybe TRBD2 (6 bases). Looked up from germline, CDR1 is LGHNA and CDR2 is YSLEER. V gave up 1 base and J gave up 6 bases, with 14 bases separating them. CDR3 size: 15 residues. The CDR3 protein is CASSQGVLAMDTQYF. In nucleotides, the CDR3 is TGCGCCAGCAGCCAAGGCGTACTAGCTATGGATACGCAGTATTTT.

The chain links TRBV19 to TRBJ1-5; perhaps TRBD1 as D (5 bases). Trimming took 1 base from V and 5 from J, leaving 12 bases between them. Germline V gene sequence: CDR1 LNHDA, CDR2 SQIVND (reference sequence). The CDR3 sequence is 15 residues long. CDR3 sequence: CASSIVGQGHQPQHF. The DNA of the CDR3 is TGTGCCAGTAGTATAGTCGGTCAGGGCCATCAGCCCCAGCATTTT.

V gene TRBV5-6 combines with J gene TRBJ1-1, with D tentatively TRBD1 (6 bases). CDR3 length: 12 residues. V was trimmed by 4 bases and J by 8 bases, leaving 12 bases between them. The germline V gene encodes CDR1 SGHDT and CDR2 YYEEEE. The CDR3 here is CASSGQPGEAFF. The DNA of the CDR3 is TGTGCCAGCAGCGGACAGCCGGGCGAAGCTTTCTTT. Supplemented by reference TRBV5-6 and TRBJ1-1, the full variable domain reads DAGVTQSPTHLIKTRGQQVTLRCSPKSGHDTVSWYQQALGQGPQFIFQYYEEEERQRGNFPDRFSGHQFPNYSSELNVNALLLGDSALYLCASSGQPGEAFFGQGTRLTVV.

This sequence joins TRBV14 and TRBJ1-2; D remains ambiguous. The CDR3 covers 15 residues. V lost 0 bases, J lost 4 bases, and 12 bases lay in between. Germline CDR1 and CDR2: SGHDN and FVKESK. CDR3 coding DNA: TGTGCCAGCAGCCAAGATATGGCCTCGGTCTATGGCTACACCTTC. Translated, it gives CASSQDMASVYGYTF.